This TCR beta chain comes out of a study of shared clonotypes between healthy human individuals. Background on the study: CD4 naive cells filled three plates per donor, CD4 memory three, CD8 naive two and CD8 memory one.

Broader study findings: The naive CD4 repertoires of several donors were compared, and around 5% of clonotypes were shared. The study found lower generation probabilities in non-shared clonotypes than in those shared by all four donors.

The data were produced by immunoSEQ multiplex PCR, yet TCRdb's version contains in-frame clones alone and is incomplete. The sample yields 2 million or so clones, about 95% seen once. Naive CD8 populations comprised CD45RO-negative cells positively selected for CCR7, excluding terminally differentiated effector memory CD45RA+ cells. About this clone itself: Its antigen is currently unknown.

The sample was naive CD8+ T cells sorted from blood. The receptor was isolated from a man aged 18 to 35 in good health.

The CDR3 coding sequence is TGTGCCAGCACCTACTCTCAGGGCTACGAGCAGTACTTC. The encoded protein is CASTYSQGYEQYF. The rearrangement joins TRBV6-5 to TRBJ2-7; a weak D match, TRBD1 (5 bases). In germline, CDR1 is MNHEY, CDR2 SVGAGI. Trimming took 7 bases from V and 3 from J, leaving 13 bases between them. The CDR3 has 13 residues.